These 8 T cell receptor beta chains share one sample of origin, sequenced in a study of cytomegalovirus exposure and HLA in healthy donors. The PCR used 60 Vbeta and 13 Jbeta primers. This table comes from immunoSEQ multiplex PCR, and its TCRdb copy is limited to in-frame clones, with some not included. This table holds about 130,000 clones, 70% to 80% found once. Source material: PBMCs. The source of these receptors is a woman aged 55-75 years in good health and CMV-seropositive.

The chain uses TRBV4-1 and TRBJ1-3, with 7 bases that match TRBD1. CDR1 and CDR2 (germline): MGHRA, YSYEKL. The CDR3 extends over 15 amino acids. Germline trimming cut 5 bases from V and 2 bases from J; bases unmatched to any gene: 6. CDR3 bases: TGCGCCAGCAGCTATCAGACAGGGACTGGAAACACCATATATTTT. Translated: CASSYQTGTGNTIYF.

The chain has TRBV5-1 and TRBJ2-7; 11 nucleotides agree with TRBD2. The CDR3 sequence is 17 residues long. Trimming at V came to 4 bases and at J to 3 bases, leaving 12 bases not matched to a gene. CDR1 is SGHRS, CDR2 YFSETQ, per germline. This chain's CDR3 is CASSKNLGLAESYEQYF. DNA of the CDR3: TGCGCCAGCAGCAAGAATTTGGGACTAGCGGAAAGCTACGAGCAGTACTTC.

CDR3 sequence reads: CSVGQVGTGELFF. CDR3 coding DNA: TGCAGCGTCGGACAGGTCGGAACCGGGGAGCTGTTTTTT. The chain employs TRBV29-1 and TRBJ2-2; TRBD1 aligns across 7 bases. This CDR3 contains 13 residues. V trimming: 6 bases; J trimming: 5 bases; junction bases outside the gene matches: 6. The V gene's germline CDR1 is SQVTM and CDR2 ANQGSEA.

The J gene is TRBJ1-5, the V gene TRBV6-1; 9 bases agree with TRBD1. This CDR3 region has 15 residues. V lost 7 bases, J lost 7 bases, and 11 bases stayed unmatched. The germline V gene encodes CDR1 MNHNS and CDR2 SASEGT. CDR3 sequence reads: CASNQVGQGSQPQHF. The CDR3 nucleotides read TGTGCCAGCAACCAAGTGGGACAGGGAAGCCAGCCCCAGCATTTT.

CDR3 sequence reads: CAISESGTGKNIQYF. CDR3 coding DNA: TGTGCCATCAGTGAGTCAGGGACAGGGAAAAACATTCAGTACTTC. The V and J genes are TRBV10-3 and TRBJ2-4; 9 bases are a match to TRBD1. Germline CDR1 ENHRY, CDR2 SYGVKD. V shed 0 bases and J 4 bases; nucleotides not matched to a gene: 1. This CDR3 has 15 residues.

This clone was picked up one time. The V and J genes are TRBV2 and TRBJ1-5; 9 bases match TRBD1. J lost 9 bases, V lost 6 bases, and 9 bases had no gene match. Germline values: CDR1 SNHLY, CDR2 FYNNEI. The CDR3 covers 14 residues. The CDR3 DNA reads TGTGCCAGCAGGGAATACAGGGGGCAGCGGCCCCAGCATTTT. Amino acid sequence: CASREYRGQRPQHF.

This clone has a single count. The chain joins TRBV10-3 to TRBJ2-7, with 8 bases that match TRBD1. The CDR3 contains 15 residues. The ends lost 2 bases at V and 5 bases at J; junction bases unmatched: 8. The germline V gene encodes CDR1 ENHRY and CDR2 SYGVKD. The CDR3 loop reads CAISEPTGEEDEQYF. The CDR3 coding sequence is TGTGCCATCAGTGAGCCGACAGGGGAAGAGGACGAGCAGTACTTC.

The CDR3 DNA follows: TGTGCCAGCACATTATCGACAGGGGACGGTAATTCACCCCTCCACTTT. Residues: CASTLSTGDGNSPLHF. V is TRBV28 and J is TRBJ1-6; 8 bases are a match to TRBD1. The CDR3 sequence is 16 residues long. Germline CDR1 reads MDHEN; CDR2 reads SYDVKM. The junction had 11 bases not matched to a gene; V was cut back by 7 bases and J by 6 bases. Full variable domain (outside the CDR3, taken from reference TRBV28 and TRBJ1-6): DVKVTQSSRYLVKRTGEKVFLECVQDMDHENMFWYRQDPGLGLRLIYFSYDVKMKEKGDIPEGYSVSREKKERFSLILESASTNQTSMYLCASTLSTGDGNSPLHFGNGTRLTVT.